A single sample is the source of the 28 T cell receptor beta chains below, sequenced in a study of cytomegalovirus exposure and HLA in healthy donors. Amplification used 60 Vbeta primers and 13 Jbeta primers. Repertoires were generated with immunoSEQ multiplex PCR, while TCRdb's copy carries only in-frame clones and drops some. This sample carries 150,000 or so clones, around 82% of them seen once, and the ten largest clones take under 8%. Sample: PBMCs. The source of these receptors is a woman aged 50 to 60 in good health and CMV-seropositive.

V gene TRBV7-9 combines with J gene TRBJ2-7; 9 positions agree with TRBD1. Trimming took 4 bases from V and 4 from J; bases not matched to a gene: 2. Germline V gene sequence: CDR1 SEHNR, CDR2 FQNEAQ (reference sequence). This CDR3 has 13 residues. CDR3 amino acids: CASSSDRGYEQYF. CDR3 in DNA: TGTGCCAGCAGCTCGGACAGGGGATACGAGCAGTACTTC.

The V gene is TRBV19, the J gene TRBJ1-3, with D unclear. CDR1 LNHDA and CDR2 SQIVND come from the germline V gene (reference sequence). Trimming stripped 2 bases from V and 2 bases from J, with 10 bases between. This CDR3 contains 15 residues. The CDR3 DNA sequence: TGTGCCAGTAGTATAAGGCTACAGACTGGAAACACCATATATTTT. Its translation: CASSIRLQTGNTIYF.

The chain joins TRBV10-3 to TRBJ1-2; 8 bases match TRBD1. Germline CDR1 ENHRY, CDR2 SYGVKD. With V trimmed by 3 bases and J by 8 bases, 5 bases remained unmatched. The CDR3 covers 13 residues. CDR3 nucleotide sequence: TGTGCCATCAGTGATGCCAGGGGGCTCGGCTACACCTTC. As protein: CAISDARGLGYTF.

V is TRBV5-1 and J is TRBJ1-2, with 10 bases that match TRBD1. After removal of 2 bases from V and 8 bases from J, the junction contained 9 bases not matched to a gene. Germline CDR1 is SGHRS and CDR2 is YFSETQ. This CDR3 has 15 residues. The CDR3 nucleotides are TGCGCCAGCAGCTTCGGGACAGGGGATACGGGGGGCTACACCTTC. Translation gives CASSFGTGDTGGYTF.

The J gene is TRBJ1-4, the V gene TRBV9; TRBD1 might be the D (5 bases). Trimming took 0 bases from V and 3 from J, leaving 6 bases between them. This CDR3 has 14 amino acids. Germline V CDR1 and CDR2: SGDLS, YYNGEE. CDR3 nucleotide sequence: TGTGCCAGCAGCGTAGGGGGCCCTAATGAAAAACTGTTTTTT. It yields the protein CASSVGGPNEKLFF.

This clone appeared once. The J gene is TRBJ2-3, the V gene TRBV11-2, with D tentatively TRBD2 (7 bases). Trimming removed 5 bases from V and 2 bases from J, with 23 bases in between. Germline assignment: CDR1 SGHAT and CDR2 FQNNGV. The CDR3 is 18 amino acids. The CDR3 is CASSPRGRALFHTDTQYF. The CDR3 nucleotides are TGTGCCAGCAGCCCGCGGGGGCGGGCGCTTTTTCACACAGATACGCAGTATTTT. Together with reference TRBV11-2 and TRBJ2-3, the CDR3 gives the full variable domain: EAGVAQSPRYKIIEKRQSVAFWCNPISGHATLYWYQQILGQGPKLLIQFQNNGVVDDSQLPKDRFSAERLKGVDSTLKIQPAKLEDSAVYLCASSPRGRALFHTDTQYFGPGTRLTVL.

V and J are TRBV13 and TRBJ1-1, with 11 bases aligning to TRBD1. The CDR3 loop spans 15 amino acids. V trimming: 4 bases; J trimming: 4 bases; junction bases outside the gene matches: 5. CDR1 PRHDT and CDR2 FYEKMQ come from the germline V gene (reference sequence). Written as DNA, the CDR3 is TGTGCCAGCAGCTCGGACAGGGGGCTGGGCACTGAAGCTTTCTTT. Translated, it gives CASSSDRGLGTEAFF. Full variable domain (remainder filled in from reference TRBV13 and TRBJ1-1): AAGVIQSPRHLIKEKRETATLKCYPIPRHDTVYWYQQGPGQDPQFLISFYEKMQSDKGSIPDRFSAQQFSDYHSELNMSSLELGDSALYFCASSSDRGLGTEAFFGQGTRLTVV.

This chain joins TRBV29-1 and TRBJ1-1; D is unclear. Germline CDR1 reads SQVTM; CDR2 reads ANQGSEA. The germline V and J ends were trimmed by 5 bases and 1 base, with 11 bases remaining between them. This CDR3 has 13 amino acids. CDR3 nucleotides: TGCAGCGTTAGCGGGGAGAGGAACACTGAAGCTTTCTTT. Protein sequence: CSVSGERNTEAFF.

The chain couples TRBV30 to TRBJ2-3, with a weak D call TRBD1 (6 bases). The CDR3 sequence is 15 residues long. V lost 3 bases, J lost 6 bases, and 19 bases lay in between. Germline V gene lookup returns CDR1 GTSNPN and CDR2 SVGIG (reference sequence). In DNA form, the CDR3 reads TGTGCCTGGAGCGAGGGCAGGGGAAGCTTGGATACGCAGTATTTT. Translated: CAWSEGRGSLDTQYF.

The chain is built from TRBV25-1 and TRBJ2-1, with 11 bases identical to TRBD1. This CDR3 is built from 14 residues. CDR1 is MGHDK and CDR2 is SYGVNS in the germline V gene. With V trimmed by 4 bases and J by 7 bases, 3 bases remained unmatched. CDR3 nucleotides: TGTGCCAGCAGTGGGGACAGGGGGGTAAATGAGCAGTTCTTC. Translating it yields CASSGDRGVNEQFF.

V and J are TRBV4-3 and TRBJ2-5; possible D gene TRBD1, 6 bases. The CDR3 has 15 residues. The ends were cut back, 4 bases at V and 5 bases at J, with 17 bases in the middle. Per germline, CDR1 LGHNA and CDR2 YSLEER. In DNA form, the CDR3 reads TGCGCCAGCAGCCGGGGAACAGGGTTGGGTGAGACCCAGTACTTC. Translation: CASSRGTGLGETQYF.

This chain links TRBV18 with TRBJ2-1, with 7 bases lining up with TRBD1. The CDR3 runs 16 residues. Germline CDR1 reads KGHSH; CDR2 reads LQKENI. The J segment lost 4 bases and the V segment lost 2 bases, leaving 8 bases of the junction unmatched. CDR3 sequence (DNA): TGTGCCAGCTCACCAAGGGACAGAGTTGGTTACAATGAGCAGTTCTTC. This codes for CASSPRDRVGYNEQFF.

The table lists this clone with a few counts. The chain carries TRBV5-1 and TRBJ1-2; maybe TRBD1 (6 bases). Germline CDR1 and CDR2: SGHRS and YFSETQ. Trimming removed 7 bases from V and 10 bases from J, with 20 bases in between. The CDR3 is made up of 13 amino acids. CDR3 protein: CASYNRALEDYTF. The DNA of the CDR3 is TGCGCCAGCTATAACAGGGCTTTAGAAGACTACACCTTC.

The count of this clone is one. The rearrangement uses TRBV9 and TRBJ2-1, with TRBD2 as a possible D gene (6 bases). The CDR3 is made up of 16 amino acids. Per the germline V gene, CDR1 is SGDLS and CDR2 is YYNGEE. V lost 0 bases and J lost 8, with 18 bases in between. The CDR3 DNA reads TGTGCCAGCAGCGTAGTCCCCGCGGGGCGGTTCGATGAGCAGTTCTTC. Translated: CASSVVPAGRFDEQFF.

The V and J genes are TRBV7-2 and TRBJ2-5, with 12 bases lining up with TRBD2. Germline-derived CDR1 and CDR2 are SGHTA and FQGNSA. Trimming cost V 2 bases and J 4 bases; bases outside gene matches: 5. The CDR3 loop spans 16 amino acids. The chain's CDR3 is CASSLNLAGGGETQYF. The DNA for the CDR3 is TGTGCCAGCAGCTTAAACCTAGCGGGGGGGGGAGAGACCCAGTACTTC. Combining the CDR3 with reference TRBV7-2 and TRBJ2-5 gives the whole variable domain GAGVSQSPSNKVTEKGKDVELRCDPISGHTALYWYRQSLGQGLEFLIYFQGNSAPDKSGLPSDRFSAERTGGSVSTLTIQRTQQEDSAVYLCASSLNLAGGGETQYFGPGTRLLVL.

This chain joins TRBV6-6 and TRBJ2-7; no firm D call. Trimming removed 11 bases at V and 5 bases at J, with 13 bases between. The CDR3 covers 11 residues. Germline V CDR1 and CDR2: MNHNY, SVGAGI (reference sequence). Written as DNA, the CDR3 is TGTGCCCCCCTAGAAATTGACGAGCAGTACTTC. It yields the protein CAPLEIDEQYF.

The chain couples TRBV20-1 to TRBJ2-1, with a weak D call TRBD1 (5 bases). V lost 6 bases and J lost 8, with 8 bases in between. This CDR3 has 10 amino acids. Germline V gene lookup returns CDR1 DFQATT and CDR2 SNEGSKA (reference sequence). CDR3 loop: CSAQGYEQFF. Here the CDR3 DNA reads TGCAGTGCCCAGGGATATGAGCAGTTCTTC.

The chain combines TRBV6-5 with TRBJ1-1; 9 positions match TRBD1. Germline V gives CDR1 MNHEY, CDR2 SVGAGI. V dropped 2 bases and J dropped 9; count of bases not matched to a gene: 4. The CDR3 runs 13 residues. CDR3 region: CASSYQDRGQAFF. CDR3 DNA sequence: TGTGCCAGCAGTTACCAGGACAGGGGCCAAGCTTTCTTT.

The J gene is TRBJ2-2, the V gene TRBV9, with a possible D match to TRBD2 (7 bases). Trimming cost V 0 bases and J 4 bases, with 13 bases left between them. Looked up from germline, CDR1 is SGDLS and CDR2 is YYNGEE. The length of the CDR3 is 16 residues. The CDR3 spells CASSVGGGPSTGELFF. In nucleotides, the CDR3 is TGTGCCAGCAGCGTAGGGGGGGGGCCGAGCACCGGGGAGCTGTTTTTT.

The chain couples TRBV5-5 to TRBJ1-6; a possible D gene is TRBD1 (6 bases). Germline values: CDR1 SGHKS, CDR2 YYEKEE (reference sequence). CDR3 size: 15 residues. Trimming pared 2 bases from V and 7 bases from J, leaving 13 bases between. For the CDR3, the DNA is TGTGCCAGCAGCTTCAAACCGGGACAAAATTCACCCCTCCACTTT. Translation: CASSFKPGQNSPLHF.

The chain is built from TRBV5-1 and TRBJ1-2; D remains unclear. V lost 5 bases and J lost 8, with 13 bases in between. This CDR3 spans 12 amino acids. Germline CDR1 reads SGHRS; CDR2 reads YFSETQ. CDR3: CASSEGTGGYTF. CDR3 DNA sequence: TGCGCCAGCAGTGAGGGAACGGGCGGCTACACCTTC.

The chain links TRBV19 to TRBJ1-2; tentatively, D is TRBD1 (5 bases). This CDR3 region has 15 residues. V lost 3 bases to trimming and J lost 2 bases, with 13 bases between them. The germline V gene encodes CDR1 LNHDA and CDR2 SQIVND (reference sequence). The DNA of the CDR3 is TGTGCCAGTAGTATGAGACAGAAACTCAACTATGGCTACACCTTC. It encodes CASSMRQKLNYGYTF.

The chain has TRBV30 and TRBJ1-2; D unresolved. V gave up 2 bases and J gave up 5 bases, with 9 bases separating them. Germline loops: CDR1 GTSNPN, CDR2 SVGIG (reference sequence). This CDR3 spans 12 amino acids. As DNA, the CDR3 is TGTGCCTGGAGTCTGACACCTTATGGCTACACCTTC. It codes for CAWSLTPYGYTF.

J is TRBJ1-2 and V is TRBV7-2; the match to TRBD1 covers 7 bases. J lost 5 bases, V lost 8 bases, and 8 bases had no gene match. CDR3 length equals 13 residues. In germline, CDR1 is SGHTA, CDR2 FQGNSA. CDR3 coding DNA: TGTGCCAGCGGAGGACAGGTTGGGTATGGCTACACCTTC. It codes for CASGGQVGYGYTF.

This clone showed up just once. The chain has TRBV7-8 and TRBJ2-7; D unresolved. CDR1 is SGHVS and CDR2 is FQNEAQ in the germline V gene. This CDR3 has 13 amino acids. V was trimmed by 3 bases and J by 1 base, leaving 7 bases between them. The CDR3 nucleotides read TGTGCCAGCAGCTTGGGCAGATCCTACGAGCAGTACTTC. Amino acid sequence: CASSLGRSYEQYF. Full variable domain (remainder filled in from reference TRBV7-8 and TRBJ2-7): GAGVSQSPRYKVAKRGQDVALRCDPISGHVSLFWYQQALGQGPEFLTYFQNEAQLDKSGLPSDRFFAERPEGSVSTLKIQRTQQEDSAVYLCASSLGRSYEQYFGPGTRLTVT.

The rearrangement joins TRBV19 to TRBJ2-1; D might be TRBD2 (6 bases). Trimming shortened V by 1 base and J by 10 bases, and 11 bases separated the two germline ends. Germline CDR1 is LNHDA and CDR2 is SQIVND (reference sequence). The CDR3 totals 13 residues. CDR3 nucleotides: TGTGCCAGTAGTATAGTGCGGGCGGGGGAGCAGTTCTTC. The encoded protein is CASSIVRAGEQFF.

The chain recombines TRBV9 with TRBJ1-1; perhaps TRBD1 as D (5 bases). The CDR3 contains 15 residues. V was pared by 0 bases and J by 0 bases, with 9 bases between. In germline, CDR1 is SGDLS, CDR2 YYNGEE. CDR3 bases: TGTGCCAGCAGCGTAGGGGGCCGGTTGAACACTGAAGCTTTCTTT. This codes for CASSVGGRLNTEAFF. The complete variable domain, with remaining parts taken from reference TRBV9 and TRBJ1-1, reads DSGVTQTPKHLITATGQRVTLRCSPRSGDLSVYWYQQSLDQGLQFLIQYYNGEERAKGNILERFSAQQFPDLHSELNLSSLELGDSALYFCASSVGGRLNTEAFFGQGTRLTVV.

The chain recombines TRBV7-2 with TRBJ2-7, with 9 bases that match TRBD2. Germline values: CDR1 SGHTA, CDR2 FQGNSA. The CDR3 is made up of 15 amino acids. J lost 2 bases, V lost 4 bases, and 6 bases had no gene match. The CDR3 DNA follows: TGTGCCAGCAGCTCACAAGCGGGGGGCCCCTACGAGCAGTACTTC. It translates to CASSSQAGGPYEQYF.